This T cell receptor (beta chain) derives from a study of radiotherapy plus CTLA-4 blockade in lung cancer. Study context: Disease control was present in more than 30% of patients, and objective responses in approximately 19%. Points from the study as a whole: It was early blood T cell clone dynamics, with interferon-beta, that reportedly best predicted response. An expansion of tumor-derived TCR clones occurred in blood after radiotherapy plus ipilimumab.

Concerning this clone: Its specificity is not known.

Participants had chemo-refractory metastatic non-small-cell lung cancer and were treated with focal radiation plus ipilimumab CTLA-4 blockade. Data came from immunoSEQ multiplex PCR; TCRdb stores just in-frame clones and leaves some out. The sample lists about 68,000 clones, 70% to 80% occurring once. The sample was peripheral blood, taken from a patient treated with radiotherapy plus ipilimumab. The receptor's source is a human donor with non-small cell lung cancer who had a complete response to radiotherapy plus ipilimumab.

The DNA of the CDR3 is TGTGCCAGCAGCGAACTAGCGGGGGGGCCAACAGATACGCAGTATTTT. Translating it yields CASSELAGGPTDTQYF. The chain couples TRBV11-3 to TRBJ2-3, with 13 bases matching TRBD2. Germline V gene lookup returns CDR1 SGHNT and CDR2 YENEEA. CDR3 size: 16 residues. The trim removed 5 bases at V and 3 bases at J, leaving 5 bases unmatched.